Listed below are T cell receptor beta chains from one sample, sequenced in a study of blood T cell repertoires in COVID-19. Produced via immunoSEQ multiplex PCR; TCRdb's table is partial and in-frame only. The sample records under 300,000 clones, approximately 79% being singletons. Sequencing was carried out using peripheral blood. The receptor source for this set is a woman of 80 years or more with active or convalescent COVID-19. Each CDR3 is given with its conserved first and last residue. D genes are given only for firm matches. A row's size may be missing; if present it is once, few, many or a size class.

D gene	V gene	J gene	clone size	CDR3 DNA	CDR3 protein
-	TRBV3-1/TRBV3-2	TRBJ1-4	-	TGTGCCAGCAGCCAAGCGGGGGGCCGGATTGAAAAACTGTTTTTT	CASSQAGGRIEKLFF
-	TRBV6-5	TRBJ1-4	-	TGTGCCAGCCTGAACAAACCCACTAATGAAAAACTGTTTTTT	CASLNKPTNEKLFF
TRBD2	TRBV11-2	TRBJ2-1	-	TGTGCCTTCGGGGGGGCCGCCAACAATGAGCAGTTCTTC	CAFGGAANNEQFF
TRBD1	TRBV5-1	TRBJ2-5	few	TGCGCCAGCAGCTTGGACAGGGGAGAAGAGACCCAGTACTTC	CASSLDRGEETQYF
-	TRBV30	TRBJ2-6	-	TGTGCCTGGAGTTCGCCCGGGATGACGGGGGCCAACGTCCTGACTTTC	CAWSSPGMTGANVLTF
-	TRBV11-2	TRBJ1-3	few	TGTGCCAGCAGTATTGGAAACACCATATATTTT	CASSIGNTIYF
TRBD1	TRBV29-1	TRBJ1-3	-	TGCAGCGTCGCCCGGGACAGCTCTGGAAACACCATATATTTT	CSVARDSSGNTIYF
TRBD1	TRBV19	TRBJ1-5	-	TGTGCCAGTACCACACGGGACAGATATCAGCCCCAGCATTTT	CASTTRDRYQPQHF
TRBD1	TRBV3-1/TRBV3-2	TRBJ1-1	-	TGTGCCAGCAGCCAACAACGGACAGGGGTTGGCACTGAAGCTTTCTTT	CASSQQRTGVGTEAFF
TRBD2	TRBV7-2	TRBJ2-1	-	TGTGCCAGCAGCTTAGCGGGTAGCGGGAGCTACAATGAGCAGTTCTTC	CASSLAGSGSYNEQFF
TRBD1	TRBV27	TRBJ1-5	many	TGTGCCAGCAGTTCTGGACAGGGGTGGGGTCAGCCCCAGCATTTT	CASSSGQGWGQPQHF
TRBD1	TRBV2	TRBJ1-2	-	TGTGCCAGCAGTGCCCGGGACAGGGACCCGTATGGCTACACCTTC	CASSARDRDPYGYTF
-	TRBV3-1/TRBV3-2	TRBJ1-2	-	TGTGCCAGCAGCCATAGGAGGGACTATGGCTACACCTTC	CASSHRRDYGYTF
-	TRBV19	TRBJ1-3	once	TGTGCCAGTAGTATCCAGGGTACTGCTGGAAACACCATATATTTT	CASSIQGTAGNTIYF
TRBD1	TRBV30	TRBJ2-1	-	TGTGCCTGGAGGCGGGACGCGGACAGGGAGTTCTTC	CAWRRDADREFF
-	TRBV6-6	TRBJ1-2	-	TGTGCCAGCATCGGGACTGCTAACTATGGCTACACCTTC	CASIGTANYGYTF
-	TRBV19	TRBJ2-2	-	TGTGCCAGTAGTACCTATCTCTCCACAGGGACCGGGGAGCTGTTTTTT	CASSTYLSTGTGELFF
TRBD2	TRBV19	TRBJ2-1	-	TGTGCCAGTAGTCCATCTATAGCGGGAGGTTGGCCCAATGAGCAGTTCTTC	CASSPSIAGGWPNEQFF
-	TRBV28	TRBJ1-1	-	TGTGCCAGCAGCACGACAGTACTTAACACTGAAGCTTTCTTT	CASSTTVLNTEAFF
TRBD1	TRBV5-1	TRBJ1-4	-	TGCGCCAGCAGAGACAGGGGGCAGTCTAATGAAAAACTGTTTTTT	CASRDRGQSNEKLFF
TRBD2	TRBV5-5	TRBJ2-1	-	TGTGCCAGCAGCTTGGATATTAGCGGGAGGGCATATGAGCAGTTCTTC	CASSLDISGRAYEQFF
-	TRBV4-1	TRBJ2-3	-	TGCGCCAGCAGCAAAACAAACACAGATACGCAGTATTTT	CASSKTNTDTQYF
-	TRBV12-3/TRBV12-4	TRBJ1-5	-	TGTGCCAGCTCCTTCGGGATGCAGCCCCAGCATTTT	CASSFGMQPQHF
TRBD1	TRBV19	TRBJ1-2	-	TGTGCCAGTAGTATTCGAGGGACAGAGCACAACTATGGCTACACCTTC	CASSIRGTEHNYGYTF
-	TRBV9	TRBJ2-3	-	TGTGCCAGCAGCGCCCTCTTGAGCGGGAGCACAGATACGCAGTATTTT	CASSALLSGSTDTQYF
TRBD1	TRBV5-4	TRBJ2-3	-	TGTGCCAGCAGTGGACAGGGGGTAGGAGATACGCAGTATTTT	CASSGQGVGDTQYF
TRBD1	TRBV7-8	TRBJ2-3	-	TGTGCCAGCAGCTTACGCAGAACCAGGGGGCGTACAGATACGCAGTATTTT	CASSLRRTRGRTDTQYF
-	TRBV27	TRBJ1-5	-	TGTGCCAGCGGGTCGTTGGGGCACAGAAGGAGCAATCAGCCCCAGCATTTT	CASGSLGHRRSNQPQHF
-	TRBV6-4	TRBJ2-2	once	TGTGCCAGCAAGAAGACAGGGAACACCGGGGAGCTGTTTTTT	CASKKTGNTGELFF
TRBD1	TRBV10-3	TRBJ2-7	-	TGTGCCATCGGGGACAGCTCCAGCTCCTACGAGCAGTACTTC	CAIGDSSSSYEQYF
TRBD2	TRBV28	TRBJ2-7	-	TGTGCCAGCAGTCACCGGACTAGCATCGGGTACGAGCAGTACTTC	CASSHRTSIGYEQYF
-	TRBV5-1	TRBJ1-3	few	TGCGCCAGCAGCTTTTCAGGGACAGGAAACACCATATATTTT	CASSFSGTGNTIYF
-	TRBV7-9	TRBJ1-2	-	TGTGCCAGCAGTCGTGACAGACCGAACTATGGCTACACCTTC	CASSRDRPNYGYTF
TRBD1	TRBV28	TRBJ1-6	few	TGTGCCAGCAGTTTATATACCCTCGGGACAGGGGATTCACCCCTCCACTTT	CASSLYTLGTGDSPLHF